The next 5 T cell receptor beta chains were all read from a single sample in a study of post-analysis software for immune sequencing data (dated by TCRdb to between 2014 and 2016). Study-level results and caveats: A handful of TRBV segments, including TRBV5-6, TRBV5-1 and TRBV20-1, were significantly more frequent in patients than controls.

The antigens for these receptors are not known. Library preparation employed PCR. Sequencing was performed on an Illumina HiSeq 2500. To reduce PCR and sequencing biases, unique molecular identifiers were incorporated into the TCR beta cDNA libraries. TCRdb reprocessing: public reads trimmed at Q25 with fastp, clones called with MiXCR, in-frame beta chains kept. CDR3 protein duplicates are merged, each entry listing the most common genes and DNA. The sample yields hundreds of thousands of distinct CDR3 sequences; 53% were counted once. The biggest ten clones account for 4% to 5.5% of the sample. The sample was blood. The receptors stem from a girl aged 5-17 years with multiple sclerosis.

CDR3 region: CSARDTPGGYTF. The CDR3 DNA reads TGCAGTGCTAGAGATACCCCCGGCGGCTACACCTTC. The chain is built from TRBV20-1 and TRBJ1-2, with no clear D. The germline gives CDR1 DFQATT, CDR2 SNEGSKA (reference sequence). The CDR3 sequence is 12 residues long. V was shortened by 0 bases and J by 8 bases, with 10 bases between the two germline ends.

The chain uses TRBV27 and TRBJ1-2; the D gene is possibly TRBD1 (5 bases). Germline values: CDR1 MNHEY, CDR2 SMNVEV (reference sequence). The CDR3 has 16 amino acids. Trimming removed 4 bases at V and 4 bases at J, with 19 bases between. Here the CDR3 reads CASSSIPGGNSYGYTF. DNA for the CDR3: TGTGCCAGCAGTTCAATCCCCGGGGGTAACTCCTATGGCTACACCTTC.

This clonotype has a handful of counts. This chain connects TRBV4-1 to TRBJ2-5; 7 bases match TRBD2. J was trimmed by 2 bases and V by 3 bases; bases with no gene match: 12. Germline CDR1 MGHRA, CDR2 YSYEKL. The CDR3 totals 17 residues. Written as DNA, the CDR3 is TGCGCCAGCAGCCACCCAAAAATCGGGGGGTTTCAAGAGACCCAGTACTTC. Its translation is CASSHPKIGGFQETQYF.

This clonotype was detected only once. V gene TRBV9 combines with J gene TRBJ2-5; 11 bases align to TRBD2. Germline CDR1 and CDR2: SGDLS and YYNGEE. Losses at the gene ends were 0 bases for V and 4 bases for J; bases not matched to a gene: 5. The CDR3 has 16 residues. The CDR3 is CASSVASGRTRETQYF. The CDR3 nucleotides read TGTGCCAGCAGCGTAGCTAGCGGGAGGACCCGAGAGACCCAGTACTTC.

The genes are TRBV6-5 and TRBJ1-2; 10 positions match TRBD1. The CDR3 runs 17 residues. The V and J ends lost 2 bases and 4 bases, in that order; junction bases with no gene match: 10. CDR1 is MNHEY, CDR2 SVGAGI, per germline. The CDR3 DNA follows: TGTGCCAGCAGTTACGAGAAAAGAGGACAGGGGGGCTATGGCTACACCTTC. Its protein product is CASSYEKRGQGGYGYTF.